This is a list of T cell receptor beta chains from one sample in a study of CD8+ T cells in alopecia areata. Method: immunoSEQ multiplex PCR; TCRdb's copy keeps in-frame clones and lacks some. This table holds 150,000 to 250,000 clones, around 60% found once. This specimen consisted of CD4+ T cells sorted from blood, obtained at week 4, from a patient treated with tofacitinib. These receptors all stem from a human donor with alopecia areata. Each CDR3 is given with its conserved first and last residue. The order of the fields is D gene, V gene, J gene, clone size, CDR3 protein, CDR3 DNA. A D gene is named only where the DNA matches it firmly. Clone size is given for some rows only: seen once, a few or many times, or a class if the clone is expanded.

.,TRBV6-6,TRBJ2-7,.,CASSSRDLSYEQYF,TGTGCCAGCAGTTCCCGGGACTTATCCTACGAGCAGTACTTC
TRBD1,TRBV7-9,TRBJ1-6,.,CASSHGQGGSPLHF,TGTGCCAGCAGCCACGGACAGGGGGGATCACCCCTCCACTTT
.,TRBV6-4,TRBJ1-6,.,CASSPSGQGNSPLHF,TGTGCCAGCAGCCCCTCAGGGCAGGGTAATTCACCCCTCCACTTT
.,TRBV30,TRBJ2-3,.,CAWSTGTDTQYF,TGTGCCTGGAGTACCGGGACAGATACGCAGTATTTT
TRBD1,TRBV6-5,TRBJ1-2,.,CASSRGQGDGYTF,TGTGCCAGCAGTCGCGGACAGGGCGATGGCTACACCTTC
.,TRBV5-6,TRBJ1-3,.,CASSLIDSGNTIYF,TGTGCCAGCAGCTTGATTGACTCTGGAAACACCATATATTTT
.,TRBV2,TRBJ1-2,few,CASRGGTGYTF,TGTGCCAGCAGGGGTGGAACTGGCTACACCTTC
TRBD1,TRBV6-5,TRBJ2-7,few,CASSRGQAYEQYF,TGTGCCAGCAGCCGCGGACAGGCCTACGAGCAGTACTTC
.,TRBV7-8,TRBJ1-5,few,CASSPNRLVSNQPQHF,TGTGCCAGCAGCCCTAATCGTTTGGTTAGCAATCAGCCCCAGCATTTT
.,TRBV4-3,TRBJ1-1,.,CASSQDRNTEAFF,TGCGCCAGCAGCCAAGACAGGAACACTGAAGCTTTCTTT
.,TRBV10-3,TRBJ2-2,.,CATTRLQGGNTGELFF,TGTGCCACCACTCGGCTACAGGGAGGGAACACCGGGGAGCTGTTTTTT
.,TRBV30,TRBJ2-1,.,CAWNRDLPYNEQFF,TGTGCCTGGAACAGGGACCTCCCTTACAATGAGCAGTTCTTC
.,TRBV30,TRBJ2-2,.,CAWSVLRGGLPGELFF,TGTGCCTGGAGTGTTCTGCGCGGGGGCCTACCCGGGGAGCTGTTTTTT
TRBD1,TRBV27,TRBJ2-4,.,CASRGGQNIQYF,TGTGCCAGCAGAGGGGGCCAAAACATTCAGTACTTC
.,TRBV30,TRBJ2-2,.,CAWSSGPGLFF,TGTGCCTGGAGTTCCGGGCCGGGGCTGTTTTTT
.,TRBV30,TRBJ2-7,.,CAGAGFGSYEQYF,TGTGCCGGGGCAGGTTTTGGCTCCTACGAGCAGTACTTC
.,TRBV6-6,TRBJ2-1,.,CASSYEGNEQFF,TGTGCCAGCAGTTACGAAGGCAATGAGCAGTTCTTC
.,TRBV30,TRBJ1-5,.,CAWSRSQNQPQHF,TGTGCCTGGAGTCGGAGCCAAAATCAGCCCCAGCATTTT
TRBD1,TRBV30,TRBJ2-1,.,CAWERGPGQGIDEQFF,TGTGCCTGGGAGAGAGGACCGGGACAGGGGATCGATGAGCAGTTCTTC
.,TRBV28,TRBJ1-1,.,CASSHHVGQFEAFF,TGTGCCAGCAGTCACCACGTGGGGCAATTTGAAGCTTTCTTT
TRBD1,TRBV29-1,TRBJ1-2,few,CSAVSDRGYGYTF,TGCAGCGCGGTTTCGGACAGGGGGTATGGCTACACCTTC
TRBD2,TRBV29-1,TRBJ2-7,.,CSGGGDSYEQYF,TGCAGCGGCGGGGGGGACTCCTACGAGCAGTACTTC
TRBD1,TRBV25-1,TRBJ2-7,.,CASTRTGAFYEQYF,TGTGCCAGCACCAGGACAGGGGCCTTCTACGAGCAGTACTTC
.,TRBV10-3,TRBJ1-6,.,CASSERESSYNSPLHF,TGTGCCTCATCAGAACGGGAAAGCTCCTATAATTCACCCCTCCACTTT
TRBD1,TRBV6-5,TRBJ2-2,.,CASRGQGTGELFF,TGTGCCAGCAGGGGACAGGGGACCGGGGAGCTGTTTTTT
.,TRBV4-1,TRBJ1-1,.,CASSQNHLGTEAFF,TGCGCCAGCAGCCAAAACCACCTGGGCACTGAAGCTTTCTTT
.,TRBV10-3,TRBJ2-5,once,CATGEGRETQYF,TGTGCCACGGGGGAAGGGCGCGAGACCCAGTACTTC
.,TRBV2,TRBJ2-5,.,CASSEQGQETQYF,TGTGCCAGCAGTGAACAGGGTCAAGAGACCCAGTACTTC
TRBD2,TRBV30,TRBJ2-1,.,CAWRGTSGGSYNEQFF,TGTGCCTGGAGAGGTACTAGCGGGGGCTCCTACAATGAGCAGTTCTTC